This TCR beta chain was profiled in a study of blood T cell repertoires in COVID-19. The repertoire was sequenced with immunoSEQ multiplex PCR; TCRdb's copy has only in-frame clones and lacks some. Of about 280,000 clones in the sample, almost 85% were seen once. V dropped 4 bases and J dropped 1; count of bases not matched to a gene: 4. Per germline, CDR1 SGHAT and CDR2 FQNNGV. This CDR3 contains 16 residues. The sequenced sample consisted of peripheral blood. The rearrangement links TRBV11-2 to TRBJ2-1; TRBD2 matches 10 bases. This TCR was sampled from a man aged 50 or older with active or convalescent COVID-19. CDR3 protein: CASSYLTSGSYNEQFF. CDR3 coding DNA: TGTGCCAGCAGCTACCTGACTAGCGGGTCCTACAATGAGCAGTTCTTC.